This T cell receptor beta chain comes out of a study of CD8 T cells in ankylosing spondylitis. This clonotype appeared a few times. Using its own MiXCR run on the 5' RACE reads, TCRdb lists one record per CDR3 protein. The repertoire holds some 200,000 distinct CDR3 sequences, with more than 25% as singletons. Germline V gene sequence: CDR1 DFQATT, CDR2 SNEGSKA (reference sequence). Trimming cost V 1 base and J 7 bases, with 11 bases left between them. The CDR3 has 12 residues. This sequence was found in a male donor with ankylosing spondylitis or in good health (not recorded which). The gene calls are TRBV20-1 and TRBJ2-7, with D possibly TRBD2 on 6 matching bases. Specimen: blood, either unsorted or a sorted T cell fraction (not recorded which). DNA of the CDR3: TGCAGTGCTAGAGGGACTATGGGTGAGCAGTACTTC. Translating it yields CSARGTMGEQYF.